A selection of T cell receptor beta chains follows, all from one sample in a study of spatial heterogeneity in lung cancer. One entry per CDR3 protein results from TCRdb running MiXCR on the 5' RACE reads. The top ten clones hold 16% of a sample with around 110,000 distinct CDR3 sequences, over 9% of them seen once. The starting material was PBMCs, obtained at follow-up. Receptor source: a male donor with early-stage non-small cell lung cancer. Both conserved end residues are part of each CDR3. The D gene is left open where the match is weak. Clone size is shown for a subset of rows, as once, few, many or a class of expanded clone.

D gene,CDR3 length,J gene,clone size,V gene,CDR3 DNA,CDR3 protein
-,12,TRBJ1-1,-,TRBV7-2,TGTGCCAGCAGGAGGTCGGACACTGAAGCTTTCTTT,CASRRSDTEAFF
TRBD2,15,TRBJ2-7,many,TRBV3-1,TGTGCCAGCAGCGTGACTAGCGGGGAAGGCTACGAGCAGTACTTC,CASSVTSGEGYEQYF
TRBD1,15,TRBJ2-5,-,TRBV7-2,TGTGCCAGCAGCCCAGGCAACAGGGGGCGAGAGACCCAGTACTTC,CASSPGNRGRETQYF
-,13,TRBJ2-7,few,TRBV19,TGTGCCAGTAGTAAGTTTGAGGGCGGCGAGCAGTACTTC,CASSKFEGGEQYF
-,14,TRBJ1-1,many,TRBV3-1,TGTGCCAGCAGCCAAGTAAGGGCTAACACTGAAGCTTTCTTT,CASSQVRANTEAFF
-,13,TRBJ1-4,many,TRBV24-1,TGTGCCACCAGTGATCTCACGACGGGAAAACTGTTTTTT,CATSDLTTGKLFF
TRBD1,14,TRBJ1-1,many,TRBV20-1,TGCAGTGCTAGAAGGGGACAGGGTAACACTGAAGCTTTCTTT,CSARRGQGNTEAFF
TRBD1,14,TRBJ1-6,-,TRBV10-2,TGCGCCAGCAGAACGGGACAGCCTAATTCACCCCTCCACTTT,CASRTGQPNSPLHF
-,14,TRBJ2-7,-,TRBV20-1,TGCAGTGCTCGCCCCGCGGGACTCACCTACGAGCAGTACTTC,CSARPAGLTYEQYF
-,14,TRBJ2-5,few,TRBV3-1,TGTGCCAGCAGCCTCATGACTGTAAAAGAGACCCAGTACTTC,CASSLMTVKETQYF
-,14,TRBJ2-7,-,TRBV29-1,TGCAGCGTCAAAACAGGGCAGGACTCCTACGAGCAGTACTTC,CSVKTGQDSYEQYF
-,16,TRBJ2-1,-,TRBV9,TGTGCCAGCAGCGTAGACGGGGGAAGGGGCTACAATGAGCAGTTCTTC,CASSVDGGRGYNEQFF
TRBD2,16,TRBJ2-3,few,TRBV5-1,TGCGCCAGCAGCTTGTTGACTAGCGGGCGCACAGATACGCAGTATTTT,CASSLLTSGRTDTQYF
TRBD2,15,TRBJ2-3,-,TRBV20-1,TGCAGTCATCTATCTAGCGGGGGTAGCACAGATACGCAGTATTTT,CSHLSSGGSTDTQYF
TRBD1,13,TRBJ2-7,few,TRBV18,TGTGCCAGCTCCGCGACAGGGTCTTACGAGCAGTACTTC,CASSATGSYEQYF
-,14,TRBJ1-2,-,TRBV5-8,TGTGCCAGCAGCTTGGACAGGGTTGAGTATGGCTACACCTTC,CASSLDRVEYGYTF
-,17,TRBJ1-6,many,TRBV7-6,TGTGCCAGCAGCCCGATCCCACTAAGCTCCTATAATTCACCCCTCCACTTT,CASSPIPLSSYNSPLHF
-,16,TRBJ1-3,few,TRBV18,TGTGCCAGCTCACCCCGGCAACAGGGTGCCGGTGACACCATATATTTT,CASSPRQQGAGDTIYF
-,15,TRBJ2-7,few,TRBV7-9,TGTGCCAGCAGCTTAGCGCGGGGCTCCCCGGCGGAGCAGTACTTC,CASSLARGSPAEQYF
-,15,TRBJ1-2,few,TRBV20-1,TGCAGTGCTAGAGCTGAAGGGAGGGGCCCGAGTGGCTACACCTTC,CSARAEGRGPSGYTF
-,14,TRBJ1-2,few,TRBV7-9,TGTGCCAGCAGCTCCGCGGGCGGACCCTATGGCTACACCTTC,CASSSAGGPYGYTF
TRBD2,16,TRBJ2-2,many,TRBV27,TGTGCCAGCAGTTTCCTGACTAGCGGGGCGGGCGGGGAGCTGTTTTTT,CASSFLTSGAGGELFF
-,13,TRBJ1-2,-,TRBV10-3,TGTGCCATCAGTGAGCCCGACAGCTATGGCTACACCTTC,CAISEPDSYGYTF
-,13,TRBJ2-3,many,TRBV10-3,TGTGCCATCAGCCGGGATGGCGAGGATACGCAGTATTTT,CAISRDGEDTQYF
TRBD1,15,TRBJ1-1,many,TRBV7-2,TGTGCCAGCAGCTCCGGACAGGGGTCGTACACTGAAGCTTTCTTT,CASSSGQGSYTEAFF
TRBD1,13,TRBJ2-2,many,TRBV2,TGTGCCAGCAGTCTGGACAGGGCCGGGGAGCTGTTTTTT,CASSLDRAGELFF
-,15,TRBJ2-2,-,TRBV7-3,TGTGCCAGCTCAGAGAACGGGGTGAACACCGGGGAGCTGTTTTTT,CASSENGVNTGELFF
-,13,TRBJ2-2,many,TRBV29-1,TGCAGCACGAGGGGCCTTGGGGCCGGGGAGCTGTTTTTT,CSTRGLGAGELFF
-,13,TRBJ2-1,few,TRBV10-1,TGCGCCAGCAGTGACCCGGGCTACAATGAGCAGTTCTTC,CASSDPGYNEQFF
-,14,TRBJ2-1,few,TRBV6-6,TGTGCCAGCAGTTACTCAAGGGGCTACAATGAGCAGTTCTTC,CASSYSRGYNEQFF
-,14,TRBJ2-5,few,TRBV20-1,TGCAGTGCTTGGACTGCTAGCGATTTAGAGACCCAGTACTTC,CSAWTASDLETQYF
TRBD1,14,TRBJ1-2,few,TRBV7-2,TGTGCCAGCAGCCCGGGACAGGAGATCTATGGCTACACCTTC,CASSPGQEIYGYTF
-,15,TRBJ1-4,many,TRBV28,TGTGCCAGCAGTCCCCGTTTAGAGGTACGGGAAAAACTGTTTTTT,CASSPRLEVREKLFF
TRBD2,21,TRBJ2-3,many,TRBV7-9,TGTGCCAGCAGCTCTGCACGGAAGACTAGCGGGGGGGCCGGGAGCACAGATACGCAGTATTTT,CASSSARKTSGGAGSTDTQYF
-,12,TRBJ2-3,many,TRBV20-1,TGCAGTGCTAGAGGGGGGCTTGATACGCAGTATTTT,CSARGGLDTQYF
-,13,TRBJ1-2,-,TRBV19,TGTGCCAGTAGTATGGCAGTCTCCGTTGGCTACACCTTC,CASSMAVSVGYTF
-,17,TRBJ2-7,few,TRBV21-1,TGTGCCAGCAGCAAAGACGTTCAGACATGTAGCTCCTACGAGCAGTACTTC,CASSKDVQTCSSYEQYF
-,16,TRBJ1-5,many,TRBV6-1,TGTGCCAGCAGTGAAGCGCAGGGAGGCGGGAATCAGCCCCAGCATTTT,CASSEAQGGGNQPQHF
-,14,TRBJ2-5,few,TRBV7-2,TGTGCCAGCAACTTAGTGGCAGGGCGACAGACCCAGTACTTC,CASNLVAGRQTQYF
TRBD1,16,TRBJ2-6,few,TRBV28,TGTGCCAGCAGCGTAGGACAGGGGCCTGGGGCCAACGTCCTGACTTTC,CASSVGQGPGANVLTF
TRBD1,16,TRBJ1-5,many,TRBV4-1,TGCGCCAGCAGCCAGGAAGGACAGGGGGTGGGTCAGCCCCAGCATTTT,CASSQEGQGVGQPQHF
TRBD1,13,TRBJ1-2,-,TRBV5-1,TGCGCCAGCAGCGCCGGGACAGAACTAAGCTACACCTTC,CASSAGTELSYTF
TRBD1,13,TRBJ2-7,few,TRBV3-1,TGTGCCAGCAGCCTGGGGACAGACTACGAGCAGTACTTC,CASSLGTDYEQYF
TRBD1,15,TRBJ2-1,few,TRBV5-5,TGTGCCAGCAGCTCCAGACAGGGGCCTTACAATGAGCAGTTCTTC,CASSSRQGPYNEQFF
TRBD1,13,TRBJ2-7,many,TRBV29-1,TGCAGCGTTGAAGCGGGGACAGGGAGGTCTCAGTACTTC,CSVEAGTGRSQYF
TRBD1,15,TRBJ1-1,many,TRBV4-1,TGCGCCAGCAGCCAAGGACAGGGTAGCGACACTGAAGCTTTCTTT,CASSQGQGSDTEAFF
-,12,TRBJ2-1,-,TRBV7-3,TGTGCCAGCAGCCTCCGGGGGCTCGGGCAGTTCTTC,CASSLRGLGQFF
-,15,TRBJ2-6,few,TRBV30,TGTGCCTGGAGAGAAGGGAGCTCTGGGGCCAACGTCCTGACTTTC,CAWREGSSGANVLTF
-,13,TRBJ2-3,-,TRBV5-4,TGTGCCAGCACCCATCCCATACTGGGTACGCAGTATTTT,CASTHPILGTQYF
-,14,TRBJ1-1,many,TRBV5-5,TGTGCCAGCAGCTTGGACGGAGGGGAACTAGGAGCTTTCTTT,CASSLDGGELGAFF
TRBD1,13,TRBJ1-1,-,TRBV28,TGTGCCAGCATGACGGGACAGGGCTCTGAAGCTTTCTTT,CASMTGQGSEAFF
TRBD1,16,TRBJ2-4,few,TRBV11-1,TGTGCCAGCAGCTTCCACAGGGGATTGACCAAAAACATTCAGTACTTC,CASSFHRGLTKNIQYF
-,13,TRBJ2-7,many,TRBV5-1,TGCGCCAGCAGCTTGGAACAGGGCTACGAGCAGTACTTC,CASSLEQGYEQYF
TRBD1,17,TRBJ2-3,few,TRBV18,TGTGCCAGCTCTCTATCCGGGACAGGGGGACGAGCAGATACGCAGTATTTT,CASSLSGTGGRADTQYF
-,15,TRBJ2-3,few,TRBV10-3,TGTGCCATCAGTGGACGGGGGAACGATGCAGATACGCAGTATTTT,CAISGRGNDADTQYF
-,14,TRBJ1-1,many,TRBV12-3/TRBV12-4,TGTGCCAGCAGTTTGTGGGGGGACGGCGCTGAAGCTTTCTTT,CASSLWGDGAEAFF
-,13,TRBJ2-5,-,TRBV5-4,TGTGCCAGCAGCTTGGGCCGGGGGGAGACCCAGTACTTC,CASSLGRGETQYF
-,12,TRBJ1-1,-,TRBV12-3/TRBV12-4,TGTGCCAGCAGTTCCTCTACCCGACGGGCTTTCTTT,CASSSSTRRAFF
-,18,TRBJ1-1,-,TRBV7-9,TGTGCCAGCAGCTTGGCCGGGAGAGCTTTATCAGTGAACACTGAAGCTTTCTTT,CASSLAGRALSVNTEAFF
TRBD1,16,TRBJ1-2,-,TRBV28,TGTGCCAGCACCTTACCACAGGGGGCGTCTAACTATGGCTACACCTTC,CASTLPQGASNYGYTF